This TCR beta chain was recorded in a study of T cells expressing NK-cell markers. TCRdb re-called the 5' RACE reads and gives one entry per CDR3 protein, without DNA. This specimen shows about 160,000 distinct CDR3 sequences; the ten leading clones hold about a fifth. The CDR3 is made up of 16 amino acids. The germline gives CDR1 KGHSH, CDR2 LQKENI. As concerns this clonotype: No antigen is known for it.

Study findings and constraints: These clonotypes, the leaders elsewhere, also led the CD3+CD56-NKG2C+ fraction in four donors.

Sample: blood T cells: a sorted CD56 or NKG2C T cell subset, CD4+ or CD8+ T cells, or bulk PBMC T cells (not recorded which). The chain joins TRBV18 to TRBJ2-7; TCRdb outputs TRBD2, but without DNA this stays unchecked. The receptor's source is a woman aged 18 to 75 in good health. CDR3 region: CASSPPGQRPGGEQYF. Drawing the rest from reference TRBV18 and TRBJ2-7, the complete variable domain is NAGVMQNPRHLVRRRGQEARLRCSPMKGHSHVYWYRQLPEEGLKFMVYLQKENIIDESGMPKERFSAEFPKEGPSILRIQQVVRGDSAAYFCASSPPGQRPGGEQYFGPGTRLTVT.